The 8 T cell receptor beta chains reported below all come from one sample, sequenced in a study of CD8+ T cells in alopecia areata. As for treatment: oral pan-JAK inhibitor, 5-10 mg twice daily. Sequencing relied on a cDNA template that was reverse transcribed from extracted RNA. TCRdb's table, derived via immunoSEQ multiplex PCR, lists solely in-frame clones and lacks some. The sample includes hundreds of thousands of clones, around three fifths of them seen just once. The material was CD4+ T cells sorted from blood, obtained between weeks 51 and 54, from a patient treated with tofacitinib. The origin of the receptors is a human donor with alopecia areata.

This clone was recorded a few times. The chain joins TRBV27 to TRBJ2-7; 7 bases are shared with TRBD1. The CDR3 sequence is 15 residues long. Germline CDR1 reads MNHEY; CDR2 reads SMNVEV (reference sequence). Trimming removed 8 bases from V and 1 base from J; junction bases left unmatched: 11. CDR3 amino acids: CASRTSDRPSYEQYF. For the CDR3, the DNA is TGTGCCAGCCGAACTTCGGACAGGCCGTCCTACGAGCAGTACTTC.

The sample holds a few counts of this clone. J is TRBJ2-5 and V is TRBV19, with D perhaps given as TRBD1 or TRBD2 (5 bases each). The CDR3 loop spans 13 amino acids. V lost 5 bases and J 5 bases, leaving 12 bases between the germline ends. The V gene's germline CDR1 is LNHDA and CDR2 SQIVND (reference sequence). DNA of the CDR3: TGTGCCAGTAGTCGGGACCACGAGGAGACCCAGTACTTC. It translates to CASSRDHEETQYF.

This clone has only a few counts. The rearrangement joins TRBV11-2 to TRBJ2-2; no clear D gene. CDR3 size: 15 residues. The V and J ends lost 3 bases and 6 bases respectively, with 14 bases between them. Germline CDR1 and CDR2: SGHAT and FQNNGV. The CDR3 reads CASSFPPTTAGELFF. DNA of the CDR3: TGTGCCAGCAGCTTTCCCCCAACCACGGCCGGGGAGCTGTTTTTT.

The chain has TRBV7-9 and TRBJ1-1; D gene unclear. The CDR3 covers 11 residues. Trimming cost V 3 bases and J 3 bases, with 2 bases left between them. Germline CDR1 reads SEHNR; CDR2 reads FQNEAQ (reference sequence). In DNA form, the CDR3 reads TGTGCCAGCAGCTTTTACACTGAAGCTTTCTTT. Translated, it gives CASSFYTEAFF.

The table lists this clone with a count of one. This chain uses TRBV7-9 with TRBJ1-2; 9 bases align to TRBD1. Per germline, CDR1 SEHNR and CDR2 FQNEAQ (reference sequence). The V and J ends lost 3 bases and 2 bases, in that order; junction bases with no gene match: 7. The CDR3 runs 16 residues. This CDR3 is CASSFVRDRANYGYTF. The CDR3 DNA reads TGTGCCAGCAGCTTCGTCCGGGACAGGGCGAACTATGGCTACACCTTC.

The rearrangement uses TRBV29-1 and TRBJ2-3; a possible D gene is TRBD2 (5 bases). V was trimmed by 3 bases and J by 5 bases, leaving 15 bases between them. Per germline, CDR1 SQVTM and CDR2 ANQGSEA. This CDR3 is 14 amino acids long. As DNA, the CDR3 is TGCAGCGTTGACCGGGGAAGCAATCAAGATACGCAGTATTTT. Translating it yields CSVDRGSNQDTQYF.

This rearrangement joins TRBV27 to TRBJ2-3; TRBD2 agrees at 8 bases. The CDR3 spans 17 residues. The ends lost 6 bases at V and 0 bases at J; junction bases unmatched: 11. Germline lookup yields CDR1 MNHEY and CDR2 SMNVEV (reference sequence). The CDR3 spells CASRKGLVGPSTDTQYF. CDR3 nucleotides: TGTGCCAGCAGAAAGGGACTAGTGGGGCCTAGCACAGATACGCAGTATTTT.

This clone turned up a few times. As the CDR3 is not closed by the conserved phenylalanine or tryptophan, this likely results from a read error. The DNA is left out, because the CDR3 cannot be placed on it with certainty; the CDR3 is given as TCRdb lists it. The CDR3 spells CASSSPGTPLYI. The rearrangement links TRBV19 to TRBJ2-7; no check of the table's D call, TRBD1, against the DNA was made. Per the germline V gene, CDR1 is LNHDA and CDR2 is SQIVND (reference sequence). The CDR3 is 12 amino acids in total, end residues counted.